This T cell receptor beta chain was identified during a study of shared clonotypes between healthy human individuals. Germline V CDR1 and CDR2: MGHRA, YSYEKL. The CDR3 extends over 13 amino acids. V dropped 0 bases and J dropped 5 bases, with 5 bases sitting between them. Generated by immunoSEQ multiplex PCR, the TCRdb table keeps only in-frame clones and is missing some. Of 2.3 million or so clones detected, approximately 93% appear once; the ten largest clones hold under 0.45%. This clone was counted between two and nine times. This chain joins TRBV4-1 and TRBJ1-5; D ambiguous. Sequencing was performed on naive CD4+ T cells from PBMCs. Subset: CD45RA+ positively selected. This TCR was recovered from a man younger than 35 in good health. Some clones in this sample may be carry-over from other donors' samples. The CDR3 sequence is CASSQDRHQPQHF. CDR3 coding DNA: TGCGCCAGCAGCCAAGATCGCCATCAGCCCCAGCATTTT.